A single sample is the source of the 4 T cell receptor beta chains below, sequenced in a study of shared clonotypes between healthy human individuals. The assay was immunoSEQ multiplex PCR, and TCRdb's table has in-frame clones only and misses some. The data show some 630,000 clones, about two thirds seen once. Sample: memory CD4+ T cells sorted from blood. Subset indicated: CD45RA-negative fraction. These receptors were taken from a woman aged 25 to 39 in good health.

The V and J genes are TRBV5-1 and TRBJ2-5, with a possible D match to TRBD1 (5 bases). Trimming removed 4 bases from V and 2 bases from J, with 21 bases in between. The germline CDR1 and CDR2 sequences are SGHRS and YFSETQ. The CDR3 length is 17 residues. The CDR3 DNA sequence: TGCGCCAGCAGCAGCAAAGACAGCTTCTGGACACAAGAGACCCAGTACTTC. Translation: CASSSKDSFWTQETQYF.

On this clone itself: This may be a read error: a much more frequent sequence differs by one nucleotide. This chain joins TRBV4-2 and TRBJ2-1, with D perhaps matching TRBD2 (5 bases). The CDR3 spans 17 residues. Germline CDR1 and CDR2: LGHNA and YNFKEQ. The V end lost 0 bases, the J end lost 1 base, and 13 bases lay between the germline ends. The CDR3 DNA is TGTGCCAGCAGCCAAGATAGAGGAGCGGAGTCCTACAATGAGCAGTTCTTC. Its translation is CASSQDRGAESYNEQFF.

The chain has TRBV2 and TRBJ2-1; 7 positions match TRBD2. CDR1 is SNHLY and CDR2 is FYNNEI in the germline V gene. The CDR3 loop spans 16 amino acids. V shed 2 bases, J shed 4 bases, and the junction held 8 bases outside the gene matches. CDR3 nucleotides: TGTGCCAGCAGTGAAATGTCTAGCGGAGGATACAATGAGCAGTTCTTC. This sequence encodes CASSEMSSGGYNEQFF.

The V gene is TRBV7-2, the J gene TRBJ2-7; TRBD2 aligns across 10 bases. This CDR3 has 15 amino acids. With V trimmed by 5 bases and J by 5 bases, 9 bases remained unmatched. CDR1 and CDR2 from the germline V gene are SGHTA and FQGNSA. The CDR3 coding sequence is TGTGCCAGCAGCGACATGGGTAGCGGGAGGAACGAGCAGTACTTC. This codes for CASSDMGSGRNEQYF. Combining the CDR3 with reference TRBV7-2 and TRBJ2-7 gives the whole variable domain GAGVSQSPSNKVTEKGKDVELRCDPISGHTALYWYRQSLGQGLEFLIYFQGNSAPDKSGLPSDRFSAERTGGSVSTLTIQRTQQEDSAVYLCASSDMGSGRNEQYFGPGTRLTVT.